Listed below are T cell receptor beta chains from one sample, sequenced in a study of cytomegalovirus exposure and HLA in healthy donors. Profiled with immunoSEQ multiplex PCR; TCRdb holds only in-frame clones, not every one. The sample has 100,000 to 150,000 clones, around 77% seen once. What was sequenced was PBMCs. All receptors derive from a woman aged 40 to 49 in good health and CMV-seropositive. The CDR3 runs from the conserved cysteine through the conserved F or W. A D gene is named only where the DNA matches it firmly. Rows may omit the clone size; those that give it use once, few, many or a size class.

J gene,V gene,clone size,D gene,CDR3 protein,CDR3 DNA
TRBJ1-2,TRBV6-1,.,TRBD1,CASSELPSRGRYGYTF,TGTGCCAGCAGTGAACTACCGTCCAGGGGGCGATATGGCTACACCTTC
TRBJ1-5,TRBV6-5,.,TRBD1,CASSYNRGGDQPQHF,TGTGCCAGCAGTTACAACAGGGGAGGCGATCAGCCCCAGCATTTT
TRBJ2-7,TRBV7-9,few,TRBD2,CASSSLAVGTYEQYF,TGTGCCAGCAGCTCTCTAGCGGTAGGAACCTACGAGCAGTACTTC
TRBJ1-2,TRBV6-5,.,.,CASSYSVLNYGYTF,TGTGCCAGCAGTTACTCTGTCCTTAACTATGGCTACACCTTC
TRBJ2-7,TRBV30,.,.,CAWNSQGLESYEQYF,TGTGCCTGGAATTCCCAGGGTCTAGAGTCCTACGAGCAGTACTTC
TRBJ2-6,TRBV19,.,.,CGSRYSGANVLTF,TGTGGCTCGAGGTACTCTGGGGCCAACGTCCTGACTTTC
TRBJ2-7,TRBV5-3,.,.,CARSGRGFHEQYF,TGTGCCAGAAGTGGCAGGGGTTTCCACGAGCAGTACTTC
TRBJ1-1,TRBV14,once,TRBD1,CASSQGVRGKITEAFF,TGTGCCAGCAGCCAAGGCGTCAGGGGGAAAATCACTGAAGCTTTCTTT
TRBJ1-1,TRBV4-1,.,.,CASSQDLQVEAFF,TGCGCCAGCAGCCAAGATCTACAGGTTGAAGCTTTCTTT
TRBJ1-5,TRBV13,.,.,CASSLGTGGPQHF,TGTGCCAGCAGCTTAGGGACGGGAGGACCCCAGCATTTT
TRBJ1-4,TRBV18,.,.,CASSPEGATNEKLFF,TGTGCCAGCTCACCCGAGGGTGCAACTAATGAAAAACTGTTTTTT
TRBJ2-7,TRBV6-6,.,TRBD1,CASRVGQGGSYEQYF,TGTGCCAGCAGAGTTGGACAGGGGGGATCCTACGAGCAGTACTTC
TRBJ2-3,TRBV7-3,few,TRBD2,CASSPRGREGPTDTQYF,TGTGCCAGCAGCCCCAGGGGCCGGGAGGGACCCACAGATACGCAGTATTTT
TRBJ2-1,TRBV11-2,.,.,CASSWGLYNEQFF,TGTGCCAGCAGCTGGGGACTCTACAATGAGCAGTTCTTC
TRBJ2-7,TRBV18,.,.,CASSRKQGNGEQYF,TGTGCCAGCTCGCGTAAGCAGGGGAACGGCGAGCAGTACTTC
TRBJ2-7,TRBV11-1,once,.,CASSLIAGEQYF,TGTGCCAGCAGCTTGATAGCTGGCGAGCAGTACTTC
TRBJ2-7,TRBV6-5,.,TRBD2,CASRELTSGIYEQYF,TGTGCCAGCAGGGAATTGACTAGCGGGATCTACGAGCAGTACTTC
TRBJ2-7,TRBV6-5,.,.,CASSYRRVDEQYF,TGTGCCAGCAGTTACCGGAGGGTGGACGAGCAGTACTTC
TRBJ2-4,TRBV2,few,.,CASGRGKNIQYF,TGTGCCAGCGGCAGGGGCAAAAACATTCAGTACTTC
TRBJ2-7,TRBV5-6,.,TRBD2,CASQAGASYEQYF,TGTGCCAGCCAGGCGGGAGCCTCCTACGAGCAGTACTTC
TRBJ1-1,TRBV4-1,.,TRBD1,CASSSGQGVTEAFF,TGCGCCAGCAGCTCGGGACAGGGGGTCACTGAAGCTTTCTTT
TRBJ2-5,TRBV10-3,.,TRBD2,CAISGTSGSGGRALQETQYF,TGTGCCATCAGCGGAACTAGCGGGAGTGGGGGGAGAGCCCTCCAAGAGACCCAGTACTTC
TRBJ2-5,TRBV5-4,.,.,CASSQASGRKQETQYF,TGTGCCAGCAGCCAGGCGTCTGGGCGAAAACAAGAGACCCAGTACTTC
TRBJ2-6,TRBV29-1,.,TRBD2,CSISRASGSGPGANVLTF,TGCAGTATTTCAAGGGCTAGCGGGAGTGGCCCTGGGGCCAACGTCCTGACTTTC
TRBJ2-7,TRBV6-5,.,TRBD1,CASSYSTGEVNEQYF,TGTGCCAGCAGTTACTCGACAGGGGAGGTAAACGAGCAGTACTTC
TRBJ2-1,TRBV2,.,.,CASSVETRIHNEQFF,TGTGCCAGCAGTGTAGAAACTAGGATCCACAATGAGCAGTTCTTC
TRBJ2-7,TRBV6-5,.,TRBD2,CASSPTGTSSYEQYF,TGTGCCAGCAGTCCTACCGGGACTAGTTCCTACGAGCAGTACTTC
TRBJ2-5,TRBV4-1,.,.,CASSQGYRDQETQYF,TGCGCCAGCAGCCAAGGGTACAGGGACCAAGAGACCCAGTACTTC
TRBJ2-5,TRBV5-1,.,TRBD2,CATSTSGSPQETQYF,TGCGCCACCAGCACTAGCGGGAGTCCCCAAGAGACCCAGTACTTC
TRBJ1-5,TRBV19,.,.,CASSIEDARVRYQPQHF,TGTGCCAGTAGTATAGAGGACGCCAGGGTGCGGTATCAGCCCCAGCATTTT
TRBJ2-7,TRBV18,few,.,CASSSAGGNYEQYF,TGTGCCAGCTCATCCGCCGGAGGTAACTACGAGCAGTACTTC
TRBJ2-7,TRBV28,.,TRBD2,CASSFPRAGLAGGYEQYF,TGTGCCAGCAGTTTCCCCCGGGCCGGACTAGCGGGTGGTTACGAGCAGTACTTC
TRBJ1-1,TRBV5-1,.,.,CASSSGHTSVNTEAFF,TGCGCCAGCAGCTCGGGACACACGAGTGTGAACACTGAAGCTTTCTTT
TRBJ2-3,TRBV14,once,TRBD1,CASSQGQGWDTQYF,TGTGCCAGCAGCCAAGGACAGGGTTGGGATACGCAGTATTTT
TRBJ2-1,TRBV5-1,.,TRBD2,CASSFIAGGDNEQFF,TGCGCCAGCAGCTTTATAGCGGGAGGAGACAATGAGCAGTTCTTC
TRBJ2-3,TRBV15,.,.,CATSRDFSGTDTQYF,TGTGCCACCAGCAGAGATTTTAGCGGCACAGATACGCAGTATTTT
TRBJ1-2,TRBV28,once,.,CASSLGGQTYGYTF,TGTGCCAGCAGTTTAGGCGGTCAGACCTATGGCTACACCTTC
TRBJ2-5,TRBV7-8,once,.,CASSLGAYQETQYF,TGTGCCAGCAGCTTGGGGGCGTACCAAGAGACCCAGTACTTC
TRBJ2-3,TRBV7-2,.,TRBD2,CASSLALAGGADTQYF,TGTGCCAGCAGCTTAGCCCTAGCGGGAGGGGCAGATACGCAGTATTTT
TRBJ2-3,TRBV19,.,TRBD2,CASSLAGVTADTQYF,TGTGCCAGTAGTTTAGCGGGAGTTACGGCAGATACGCAGTATTTT
TRBJ2-3,TRBV6-6,few,.,CASRDRGLQPDTQYF,TGTGCCAGCAGGGACCGGGGTCTTCAGCCAGATACGCAGTATTTT
TRBJ1-5,TRBV19,.,TRBD1,CASSIARGQGNQPQHF,TGTGCCAGTAGTATCGCCAGGGGGCAAGGCAATCAGCCCCAGCATTTT
TRBJ1-4,TRBV5-6,.,.,CASSLANQGENEKLFF,TGTGCCAGCAGCTTAGCAAATCAGGGTGAAAATGAAAAACTGTTTTTT
TRBJ2-7,TRBV28,once,.,CASSLSGGGHEQYF,TGTGCCAGCAGTTTATCGGGGGGCGGCCACGAGCAGTACTTC
TRBJ1-2,TRBV6-6,.,.,CASSPDWNNYGYTF,TGTGCCAGCAGCCCGGACTGGAATAACTATGGCTACACCTTC
TRBJ1-1,TRBV7-9,.,.,CASSLVGVPNTEAFF,TGTGCCAGCAGCTTAGTCGGGGTCCCGAACACTGAAGCTTTCTTT
TRBJ1-1,TRBV27,.,.,CASSLYGGANTEAFF,TGTGCCAGCAGTTTATATGGAGGGGCGAACACTGAAGCTTTCTTT
TRBJ2-7,TRBV28,.,TRBD1,CASSLTGTETYEQYF,TGTGCCAGCAGTTTAACCGGGACAGAGACCTACGAGCAGTACTTC
TRBJ2-7,TRBV5-6,.,.,CASSWGRTGEQYF,TGTGCCAGTTCATGGGGGAGGACAGGCGAGCAGTACTTC
TRBJ2-1,TRBV11-3,.,.,CASSLTGPGEQFF,TGTGCCAGCAGCCTCACAGGTCCCGGGGAGCAGTTCTTC